Listed below are T cell receptor beta chains from one sample, sequenced in a study of CD8+ T cells in alopecia areata. Method: immunoSEQ multiplex PCR; TCRdb's copy keeps in-frame clones and lacks some. Here the sample spans roughly 120,000 clones, 35% to 45% being singletons. The sequencing sample was made of CD4+ T cells sorted from blood. The receptors stem from a human donor with alopecia areata. Each CDR3 is given with its conserved first and last residue. D genes are given only for firm matches. Not every row has a clone size; where given, it reads once, few, many or a size class.

>TRBV11-2|TRBJ2-6|-|-
CASSLGGTGANVLTF
TGTGCCAGCAGCTTGGGGGGAACTGGGGCCAACGTCCTGACTTTC
>TRBV29-1|TRBJ2-3|-|-
CSARGGVVTQYF
TGCAGCGCTAGGGGGGGAGTGGTTACGCAGTATTTT
>TRBV29-1|TRBJ2-1|TRBD2|few
CSVETSSGSQFF
TGCAGCGTTGAGACCAGTAGCGGGAGTCAGTTCTTC
>TRBV5-1|TRBJ2-1|-|-
CASTTEPFSYNEQFF
TGCGCCAGCACCACAGAGCCCTTCTCCTACAATGAGCAGTTCTTC
>TRBV7-2|TRBJ2-1|TRBD2|-
CASSSGTSGYNEQFF
TGTGCCAGCAGCTCTGGGACTAGCGGGTACAATGAGCAGTTCTTC
>TRBV19|TRBJ1-1|-|few
CASSIVLENTEAFF
TGTGCCAGTAGTATAGTCCTGGAGAACACTGAAGCTTTCTTT
>TRBV29-1|TRBJ1-1|TRBD1|-
CSVETAGGRTEAFF
TGCAGCGTTGAAACGGCAGGGGGTAGAACTGAAGCTTTCTTT
>TRBV2|TRBJ1-1|-|-
CASTERQIANTEAFF
TGTGCCAGCACCGAAAGACAGATCGCAAACACTGAAGCTTTCTTT
>TRBV27|TRBJ2-5|TRBD2|-
CASRLSGRGTQYF
TGTGCCAGCAGACTTAGCGGGAGAGGGACCCAGTACTTC
>TRBV5-1|TRBJ2-2|-|-
CAISSGVSTGELFF
TGCGCCATCTCGTCAGGGGTCAGCACCGGGGAGCTGTTTTTT
>TRBV14|TRBJ2-7|-|few
CASSQFQRSYEQYF
TGTGCCAGCAGCCAATTCCAAAGGTCCTACGAGCAGTACTTC
>TRBV30|TRBJ2-5|-|once
CAWDPGGIGTQYF
TGTGCCTGGGATCCCGGAGGGATAGGGACCCAGTACTTC
>TRBV29-1|TRBJ1-4|TRBD1|-
CSVSGTALTYDEKLFF
TGCAGCGTGTCCGGGACAGCCCTAACTTACGATGAAAAACTGTTTTTT
>TRBV7-9|TRBJ2-5|-|-
CASSPSTALETQYF
TGTGCCAGCAGCCCGTCGACAGCTCTGGAGACCCAGTACTTC
>TRBV29-1|TRBJ1-5|-|-
CSDLRSQGCDQPQHF
TGCAGCGACCTGAGGTCCCAGGGGTGCGATCAGCCCCAGCATTTT
>TRBV28|TRBJ1-1|-|-
CASSLVRGTEAFF
TGTGCCAGCAGTTTGGTCAGGGGCACTGAAGCTTTCTTT
>TRBV5-8|TRBJ2-7|-|-
CASSSYLDTYEQYF
TGTGCCAGCAGCTCCTACCTAGACACCTACGAGCAGTACTTC